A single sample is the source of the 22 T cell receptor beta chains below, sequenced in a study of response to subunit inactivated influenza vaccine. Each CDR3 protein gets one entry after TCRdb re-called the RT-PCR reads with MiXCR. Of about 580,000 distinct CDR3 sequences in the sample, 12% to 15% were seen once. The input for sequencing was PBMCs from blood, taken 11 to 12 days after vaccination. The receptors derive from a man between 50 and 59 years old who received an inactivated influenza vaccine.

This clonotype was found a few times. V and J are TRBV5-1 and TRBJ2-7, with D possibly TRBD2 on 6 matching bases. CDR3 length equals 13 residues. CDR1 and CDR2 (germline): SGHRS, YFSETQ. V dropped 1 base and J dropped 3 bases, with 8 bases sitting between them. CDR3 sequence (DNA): TGCGCCAGCAGCTTGCCGGGGGACTACGAGCAGTACTTC. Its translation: CASSLPGDYEQYF.

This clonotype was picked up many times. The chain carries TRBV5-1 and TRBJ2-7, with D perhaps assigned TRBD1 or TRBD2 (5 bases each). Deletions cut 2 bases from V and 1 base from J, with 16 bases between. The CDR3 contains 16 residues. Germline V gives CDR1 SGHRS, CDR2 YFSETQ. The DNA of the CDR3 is TGCGCCAGCAGCTTCAACGGGGACGGAGGTTCCTACGAGCAGTACTTC. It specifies CASSFNGDGGSYEQYF.

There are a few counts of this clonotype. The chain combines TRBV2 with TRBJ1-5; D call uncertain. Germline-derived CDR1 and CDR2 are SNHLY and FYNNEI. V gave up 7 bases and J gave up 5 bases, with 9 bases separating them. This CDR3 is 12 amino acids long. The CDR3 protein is CASNSGYQPQHF. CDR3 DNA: TGTGCCAGCAACTCGGGATATCAGCCCCAGCATTTT.

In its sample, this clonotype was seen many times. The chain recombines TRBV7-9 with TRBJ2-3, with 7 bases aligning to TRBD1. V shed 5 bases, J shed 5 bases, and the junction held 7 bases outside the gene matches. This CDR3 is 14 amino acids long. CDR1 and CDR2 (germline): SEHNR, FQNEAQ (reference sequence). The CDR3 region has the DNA TGTGCCAGCAGCCGGGACAGCCAAAAAGATACGCAGTATTTT. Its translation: CASSRDSQKDTQYF.

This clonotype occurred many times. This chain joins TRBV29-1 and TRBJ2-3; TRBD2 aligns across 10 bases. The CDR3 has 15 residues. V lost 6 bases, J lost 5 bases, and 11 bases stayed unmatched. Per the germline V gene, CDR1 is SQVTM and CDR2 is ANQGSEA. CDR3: CSVPGPSGRVDTQYF. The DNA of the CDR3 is TGCAGCGTCCCTGGGCCTAGCGGGAGAGTAGATACGCAGTATTTT.

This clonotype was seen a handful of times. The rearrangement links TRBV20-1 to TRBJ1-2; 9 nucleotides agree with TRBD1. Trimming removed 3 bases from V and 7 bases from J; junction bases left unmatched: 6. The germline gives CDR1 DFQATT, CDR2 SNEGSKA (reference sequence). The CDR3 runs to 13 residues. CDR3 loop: CSASVDRGGGYTF. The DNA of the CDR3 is TGCAGTGCTAGTGTGGACAGGGGTGGTGGCTACACCTTC.

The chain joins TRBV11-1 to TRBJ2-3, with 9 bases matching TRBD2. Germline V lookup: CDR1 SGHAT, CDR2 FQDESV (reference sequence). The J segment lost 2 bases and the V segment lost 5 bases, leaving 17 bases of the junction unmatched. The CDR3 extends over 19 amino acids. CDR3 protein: CASSRSRGRAGGVTDTQYF. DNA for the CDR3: TGTGCCAGCAGCCGGTCCAGGGGGAGAGCGGGGGGTGTCACAGATACGCAGTATTTT. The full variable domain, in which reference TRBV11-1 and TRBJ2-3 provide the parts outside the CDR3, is EAEVAQSPRYKITEKSQAVAFWCDPISGHATLYWYRQILGQGPELLVQFQDESVVDDSQLPKDRFSAERLKGVDSTLKIQPAELGDSAMYLCASSRSRGRAGGVTDTQYFGPGTRLTVL.

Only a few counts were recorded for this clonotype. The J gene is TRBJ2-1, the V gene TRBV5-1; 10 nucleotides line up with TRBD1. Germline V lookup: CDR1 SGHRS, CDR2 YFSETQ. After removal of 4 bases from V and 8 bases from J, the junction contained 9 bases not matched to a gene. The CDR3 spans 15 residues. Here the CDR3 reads CASSVGRDRGYEQFF. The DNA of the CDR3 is TGCGCCAGCAGCGTTGGCCGGGACAGGGGATATGAGCAGTTCTTC.

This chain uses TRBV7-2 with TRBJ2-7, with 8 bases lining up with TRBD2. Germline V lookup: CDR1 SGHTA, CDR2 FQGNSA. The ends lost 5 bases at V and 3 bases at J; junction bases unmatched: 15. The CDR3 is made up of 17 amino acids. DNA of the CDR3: TGTGCCAGCAGCCCCGCCGGCGTAGCGGGGTTTTACTACGAGCAGTACTTC. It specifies CASSPAGVAGFYYEQYF.

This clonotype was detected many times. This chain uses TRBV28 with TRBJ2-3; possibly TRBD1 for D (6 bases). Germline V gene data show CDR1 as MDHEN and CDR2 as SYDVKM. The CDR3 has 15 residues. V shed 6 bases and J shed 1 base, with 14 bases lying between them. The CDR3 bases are TGTGCCAGCAGCCCAGGGGTTCCCGGCACAGATACGCAGTATTTT. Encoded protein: CASSPGVPGTDTQYF.

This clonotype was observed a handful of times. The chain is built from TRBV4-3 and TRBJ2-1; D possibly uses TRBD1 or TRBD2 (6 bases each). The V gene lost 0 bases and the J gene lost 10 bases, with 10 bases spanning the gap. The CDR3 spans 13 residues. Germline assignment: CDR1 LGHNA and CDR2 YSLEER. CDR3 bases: TGCGCCAGCAGCCAAGATTTGGGGGGCGAGCAGTTCTTC. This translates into CASSQDLGGEQFF.

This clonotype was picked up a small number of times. The CDR3 nucleotides read TGCGCCAGCAGCTTGGATGTTGTTGTCACTGAAGCTTTCTTT. Residues: CASSLDVVVTEAFF. This rearrangement joins TRBV5-1 to TRBJ1-1; no clear D gene. This CDR3 region has 14 residues. Germline values: CDR1 SGHRS, CDR2 YFSETQ. Trimming pared 0 bases from V and 4 bases from J, leaving 10 bases between.

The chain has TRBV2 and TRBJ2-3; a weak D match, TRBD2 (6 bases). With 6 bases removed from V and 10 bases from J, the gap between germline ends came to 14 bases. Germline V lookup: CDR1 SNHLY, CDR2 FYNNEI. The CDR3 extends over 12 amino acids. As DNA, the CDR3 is TGTGCCAGCAGAACGACTGGAGGGGCGCAGTATTTT. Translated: CASRTTGGAQYF.

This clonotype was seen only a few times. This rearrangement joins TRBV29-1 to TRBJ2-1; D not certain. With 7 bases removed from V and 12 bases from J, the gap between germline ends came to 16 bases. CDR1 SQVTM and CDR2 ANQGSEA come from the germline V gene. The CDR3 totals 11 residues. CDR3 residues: CSADLGGRQFF. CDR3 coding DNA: TGCAGCGCCGACTTAGGTGGACGGCAGTTCTTC.

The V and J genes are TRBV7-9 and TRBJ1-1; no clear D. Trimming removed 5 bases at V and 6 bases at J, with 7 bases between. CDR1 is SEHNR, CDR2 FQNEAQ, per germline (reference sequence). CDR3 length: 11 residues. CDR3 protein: CASSPSPEAFF. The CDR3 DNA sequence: TGTGCCAGCAGCCCAAGCCCTGAAGCTTTCTTT.

The CDR3 DNA is TGTGCCACCAGTGCGGGGACAGTCTATGGCTACACCTTC. Encoded protein: CATSAGTVYGYTF. The gene calls are TRBV24-1 and TRBJ1-2; 7 nucleotides align to TRBD1. V was pared by 5 bases and J by 4 bases, with 3 bases of the junction left unmatched. From germline, CDR1 is KGHDR and CDR2 SFDVKD. There are 13 residues in the CDR3.

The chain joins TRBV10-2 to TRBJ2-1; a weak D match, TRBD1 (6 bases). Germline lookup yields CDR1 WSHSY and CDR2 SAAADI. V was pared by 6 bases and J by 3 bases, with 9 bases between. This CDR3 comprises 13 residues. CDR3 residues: CASRQGLYNEQFF. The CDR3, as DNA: TGCGCCAGCAGACAGGGCCTCTACAATGAGCAGTTCTTC.

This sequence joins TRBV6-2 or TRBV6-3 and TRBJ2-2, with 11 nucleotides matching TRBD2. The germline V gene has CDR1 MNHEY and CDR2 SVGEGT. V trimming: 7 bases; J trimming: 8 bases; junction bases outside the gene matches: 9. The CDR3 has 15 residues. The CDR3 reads CASTGTSGPAGELFF. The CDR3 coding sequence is TGTGCCAGCACGGGGACTAGCGGACCCGCGGGGGAGCTGTTTTTT.

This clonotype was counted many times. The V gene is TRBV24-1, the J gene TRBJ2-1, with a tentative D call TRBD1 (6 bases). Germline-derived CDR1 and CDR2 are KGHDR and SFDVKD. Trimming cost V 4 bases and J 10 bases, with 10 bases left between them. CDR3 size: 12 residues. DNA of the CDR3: TGTGCCACCAGTGACATGACAGGAGAGCAGTTCTTC. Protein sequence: CATSDMTGEQFF.

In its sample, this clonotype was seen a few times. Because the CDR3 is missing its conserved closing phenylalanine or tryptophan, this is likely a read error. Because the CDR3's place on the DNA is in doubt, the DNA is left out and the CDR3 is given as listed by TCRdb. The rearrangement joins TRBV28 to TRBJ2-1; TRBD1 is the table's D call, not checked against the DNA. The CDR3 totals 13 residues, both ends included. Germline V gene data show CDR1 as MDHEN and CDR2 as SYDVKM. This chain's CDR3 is CASSFPSGDPDWG.

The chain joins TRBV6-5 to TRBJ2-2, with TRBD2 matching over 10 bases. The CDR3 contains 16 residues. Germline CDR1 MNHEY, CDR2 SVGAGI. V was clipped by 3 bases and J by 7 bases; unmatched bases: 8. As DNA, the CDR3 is TGTGCCAGCAGTTATCGGCTAGCGGGAGTTTACGGGGAGCTGTTTTTT. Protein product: CASSYRLAGVYGELFF.

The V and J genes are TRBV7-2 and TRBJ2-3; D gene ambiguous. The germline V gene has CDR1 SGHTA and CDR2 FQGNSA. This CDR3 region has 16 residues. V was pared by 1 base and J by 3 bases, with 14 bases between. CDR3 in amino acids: CASSLGVAGRTDTQYF. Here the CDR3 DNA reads TGTGCCAGCAGCTTAGGGGTGGCAGGTCGGACAGATACGCAGTATTTT.